The 26 T cell receptor beta chains below come from one sample, sequenced in a study of blood T cell repertoires in COVID-19. Repertoires were generated with immunoSEQ multiplex PCR, while TCRdb's copy carries only in-frame clones and drops some. In the table there are approximately 70,000 clones, roughly 88% of which are singletons. Sequencing was carried out using peripheral blood. All receptors derive from a woman aged 70-85 years with acute or convalescent COVID-19.

The chain links TRBV19 to TRBJ2-7; 12 bases map to TRBD2. The CDR3 is 17 residues long. Germline-derived CDR1 and CDR2 are LNHDA and SQIVND (reference sequence). The J segment lost 3 bases and the V segment lost 5 bases, leaving 11 bases of the junction unmatched. DNA of the CDR3: TGTGCCAGTAGTCACATGTTACTAGCGGGAGGTCTCTACGAGCAGTACTTC. It specifies CASSHMLLAGGLYEQYF.

J is TRBJ1-1 and V is TRBV6-5; D is unclear. The CDR3 is made up of 12 amino acids. Per the germline V gene, CDR1 is MNHEY and CDR2 is SVGAGI. V lost 7 bases, J lost 8 bases, and 14 bases lay in between. The CDR3 nucleotides are TGTGCCAGCAACCACCCAAAGGAGGAAGCTTTCTTT. It specifies CASNHPKEEAFF.

The chain carries TRBV18 and TRBJ2-5; TRBD2 agrees at 8 bases. This CDR3 spans 15 amino acids. Germline lookup yields CDR1 KGHSH and CDR2 LQKENI. With V trimmed by 2 bases and J by 1 base, 3 bases remained unmatched. In DNA form, the CDR3 reads TGTGCCAGCTCACCAGCGGGAGGCATCCAAGAGACCCAGTACTTC. As protein: CASSPAGGIQETQYF.

In its sample, this clone was seen once. The rearrangement uses TRBV4-2 and TRBJ1-4; possibly TRBD1 for D (6 bases). V dropped 4 bases and J dropped 3 bases, with 15 bases sitting between them. Germline V gene lookup returns CDR1 LGHNA and CDR2 YNFKEQ. The CDR3 totals 16 residues. The DNA of the CDR3 is TGTGCCAGCAGCCCTCAGGACAGCCCCTCTAATGAAAAACTGTTTTTT. Protein: CASSPQDSPSNEKLFF.

The gene calls are TRBV6-5 and TRBJ2-7, with 10 bases that match TRBD1. Germline V gives CDR1 MNHEY, CDR2 SVGAGI. The V and J ends lost 7 bases and 6 bases, in that order; junction bases with no gene match: 9. This CDR3 region has 14 residues. The CDR3 loop reads CASIPGQGYFEQYF. The CDR3 coding sequence is TGTGCCAGCATTCCGGGACAGGGGTATTTCGAGCAGTACTTC.

For the CDR3, the DNA is TGCGCCAGCGCGGGACAGGGGATGAACACTGAAGCTTTCTTT. Translation gives CASAGQGMNTEAFF. This chain joins TRBV5-1 and TRBJ1-1; 10 positions agree with TRBD1. This CDR3 comprises 14 residues. CDR1 and CDR2 (germline): SGHRS, YFSETQ. The trim removed 7 bases at V and 0 bases at J, leaving 3 bases unmatched. The full variable domain, in which reference TRBV5-1 and TRBJ1-1 provide the parts outside the CDR3, is KAGVTQTPRYLIKTRGQQVTLSCSPISGHRSVSWYQQTPGQGLQFLFEYFSETQRNKGNFPGRFSGRQFSNSRSEMNVSTLELGDSALYLCASAGQGMNTEAFFGQGTRLTVV.

Only a few counts were recorded for this clone. V usage is TRBV16 and J usage is TRBJ1-5, with D perhaps matching TRBD1 (6 bases). The V gene lost 2 bases and the J gene lost 15 bases, with 20 bases spanning the gap. Germline lookup yields CDR1 KGHSY and CDR2 FQNENV. The CDR3 length is 14 residues. The CDR3 reads CASSQNILGGPSHF. Here the CDR3 DNA reads TGTGCCAGCAGCCAAAATATCCTGGGGGGGCCATCGCATTTT.

This clone appeared once. The chain joins TRBV7-2 to TRBJ2-7; tentative D call: TRBD2 (6 bases). The germline CDR1 and CDR2 sequences are SGHTA and FQGNSA. V dropped 6 bases and J dropped 3 bases, with 21 bases sitting between them. The CDR3 is made up of 16 amino acids. CDR3 DNA sequence: TGTGCCAGCAGTTCAAGCGGGTCCCCGCTACTCTACGAGCAGTACTTC. This translates into CASSSSGSPLLYEQYF.

The chain joins TRBV28 to TRBJ1-5; the D gene is possibly TRBD1 (6 bases). Deletions cut 5 bases from V and 2 bases from J, with 16 bases between. CDR1 is MDHEN and CDR2 is SYDVKM in the germline V gene. The CDR3 runs 16 residues. The CDR3 DNA sequence: TGTGCCAGCAGTCCGTGGGGAGGGGGAGGCAATCAGCCCCAGCATTTT. Amino acids: CASSPWGGGGNQPQHF.

The chain carries TRBV7-2 and TRBJ1-3, with 9 bases aligning to TRBD1. The CDR3 spans 16 residues. Trimming removed 5 bases from V and 3 bases from J; junction bases left unmatched: 8. Germline V gene sequence: CDR1 SGHTA, CDR2 FQGNSA. The DNA for the CDR3 is TGTGCCAGCAGCCCCAGGGGGGACAGGGTTGGAAACACCATATATTTT. This gives the protein CASSPRGDRVGNTIYF.

V usage is TRBV7-8 and J usage is TRBJ2-5, with TRBD2 identical over 12 bases. Trimming at V came to 3 bases and at J to 7 bases, leaving 9 bases not matched to a gene. CDR1 is SGHVS and CDR2 is FQNEAQ in the germline V gene. CDR3 length: 16 amino acids. This chain's CDR3 is CASSFSSGGAIWTQYF. CDR3 bases: TGTGCCAGCAGCTTTTCTAGCGGGGGGGCCATCTGGACCCAGTACTTC.

In its sample, this clone was seen a few times. The chain carries TRBV28 and TRBJ1-2; a possible D gene is TRBD1 (5 bases). The CDR3 consists of 12 residues. Germline CDR1 and CDR2: MDHEN and SYDVKM. CDR3 loop: CVAGGPNYGYTF. The DNA for the CDR3 is TGTGTCGCGGGGGGTCCTAACTATGGCTACACCTTC.

This clone occurred a few times. The chain combines TRBV28 with TRBJ1-2, with D uncertain. The CDR3 consists of 16 residues. Germline CDR1 MDHEN, CDR2 SYDVKM. Trimming removed 5 bases from V and 8 bases from J, with 24 bases in between. Here the CDR3 reads CASSPPPHGLTRGYTF. CDR3 in DNA: TGTGCCAGCAGTCCTCCCCCGCATGGACTGACGCGCGGCTACACCTTC.

The chain employs TRBV29-1 and TRBJ1-2; 10 bases are a match to TRBD1. Germline CDR1 and CDR2: SQVTM and ANQGSEA. Unmatched junction bases numbered 14, after V lost 6 bases and J lost 4 bases. CDR3 length: 16 amino acids. The CDR3 nucleotides read TGCAGCGTCCGCAGACAGGGGGCTGAGTCGGGCTATGGCTACACCTTC. Encoded protein: CSVRRQGAESGYGYTF. The whole variable domain, remainder taken from reference TRBV29-1 and TRBJ1-2, is SAVISQKPSRDICQRGTSLTIQCQVDSQVTMMFWYRQQPGQSLTLIATANQGSEATYESGFVIDKFPISRPNLTFSTLTVSNMSPEDSSIYLCSVRRQGAESGYGYTFGSGTRLTVV.

The V call is TRBV30, the J call TRBJ2-6, with 10 bases lining up with TRBD1. The CDR3 is 17 residues long. V was clipped by 2 bases and J by 2 bases; unmatched bases: 6. The germline V gene has CDR1 GTSNPN and CDR2 SVGIG (reference sequence). The CDR3 sequence: CAWSLGTGAAGANVLTF. The CDR3 DNA is TGTGCCTGGAGTCTCGGGACAGGGGCTGCTGGGGCCAACGTCCTGACTTTC.

The chain has TRBV15 and TRBJ2-7, with 8 bases fitting TRBD1. This CDR3 spans 16 amino acids. With 0 bases clipped from V and 5 bases from J, the junction kept 9 bases outside the gene matches. Germline CDR1 reads LNHNV; CDR2 reads YYDKDF (reference sequence). The CDR3: CATSRDKRQGSHEQYF. DNA for the CDR3: TGTGCCACCAGCAGAGATAAGCGACAGGGGAGCCACGAGCAGTACTTC.

The rearrangement links TRBV3-1 (or the pseudogene TRBV3-2) to TRBJ2-2, with 10 nucleotides matching TRBD2. V trimming: 0 bases; J trimming: 5 bases; junction bases outside the gene matches: 12. Germline V gene data show CDR1 as LGHDT and CDR2 as YNNKEL (reference sequence). The CDR3 covers 19 residues. The CDR3 reads CASSQESPVKAGGTGELFF. CDR3 nucleotide sequence: TGTGCCAGCAGCCAAGAGTCCCCTGTAAAAGCGGGGGGGACCGGGGAGCTGTTTTTT.

This clone was seen a single time. The V gene is TRBV18, the J gene TRBJ2-5; 7 bases agree with TRBD1. With 4 bases clipped from V and 5 bases from J, the junction kept 10 bases outside the gene matches. This CDR3 spans 15 amino acids. CDR1 is KGHSH and CDR2 is LQKENI in the germline V gene. The CDR3 spells CASSQRTGGEETQYF. CDR3 bases: TGTGCCAGCTCACAGAGGACAGGTGGGGAGGAGACCCAGTACTTC.

The rearrangement uses TRBV6-5 and TRBJ1-2; 11 bases are shared with TRBD1. The V and J ends lost 5 bases and 5 bases, in that order; junction bases with no gene match: 4. Germline CDR1 is MNHEY and CDR2 is SVGAGI. This CDR3 region has 14 residues. In DNA, the CDR3 is TGTGCCAGCAGTCTGGGACAGGGGGTATATGGCTACACCTTC. This sequence encodes CASSLGQGVYGYTF.

In DNA form, the CDR3 reads TGTGCCAGTAGCATGAGACAGGGGTATCAGCCCCAGCATTTT. Translation: CASSMRQGYQPQHF. The rearrangement links TRBV19 to TRBJ1-5; 8 bases are a match to TRBD1. The trim removed 6 bases at V and 5 bases at J, leaving 6 bases unmatched. Germline V gene data show CDR1 as LNHDA and CDR2 as SQIVND (reference sequence). CDR3 length: 14 residues.

V gene TRBV10-3 combines with J gene TRBJ1-6; tentative D call: TRBD1 (5 bases). V lost 6 bases to trimming and J lost 8 bases, with 11 bases between them. CDR1 and CDR2 (germline): ENHRY, SYGVKD. This CDR3 has 13 amino acids. In nucleotides, the CDR3 is TGTGCCATCAGCCCAGGGCAGGATTCACCCCTCCACTTT. This sequence encodes CAISPGQDSPLHF.

V is TRBV2 and J is TRBJ1-1; D remains ambiguous. The CDR3 totals 14 residues. V lost 4 bases, J lost 1 base, and 10 bases lay in between. Germline CDR1 reads SNHLY; CDR2 reads FYNNEI. The CDR3 sequence is CASSAGLGNTEAFF. In DNA, the CDR3 is TGTGCCAGCAGTGCCGGGTTGGGGAACACTGAAGCTTTCTTT.

Only a few counts were recorded for this clone. The V gene is TRBV5-1, the J gene TRBJ2-3; perhaps TRBD1 as D (6 bases). V lost 4 bases, J lost 5 bases, and 17 bases lay in between. The CDR3 loop spans 15 amino acids. The V gene's germline CDR1 is SGHRS and CDR2 YFSETQ. The CDR3 sequence: CASSQGLVGLDTQYF. The CDR3 DNA reads TGCGCCAGCAGCCAGGGGCTAGTGGGGTTAGATACGCAGTATTTT.

The rearrangement uses TRBV18 and TRBJ1-1; D is undetermined. The ends were cut back, 2 bases at V and 0 bases at J, with 7 bases in the middle. CDR3 length equals 14 residues. CDR1 and CDR2 from the germline V gene are KGHSH and LQKENI. For the CDR3, the DNA is TGTGCCAGCTCACCAGGCAGGCTGAACACTGAAGCTTTCTTT. This encodes CASSPGRLNTEAFF. Full variable domain (missing parts from reference TRBV18 and TRBJ1-1): NAGVMQNPRHLVRRRGQEARLRCSPMKGHSHVYWYRQLPEEGLKFMVYLQKENIIDESGMPKERFSAEFPKEGPSILRIQQVVRGDSAAYFCASSPGRLNTEAFFGQGTRLTVV.

This clone was counted a single time. The chain combines TRBV9 with TRBJ2-1, with D maybe TRBD2 (5 bases). The V gene's germline CDR1 is SGDLS and CDR2 YYNGEE. Trimming stripped 0 bases from V and 6 bases from J, with 16 bases between. CDR3 size: 16 residues. The DNA for the CDR3 is TGTGCCAGCAGCGTAGATGTTAGCGATTTGGCCAATGAGCAGTTCTTC. Translating gives CASSVDVSDLANEQFF.

CDR3 DNA sequence: TGCAGTGTTGGGCGCACTGAAGCTTTCTTT. It translates to CSVGRTEAFF. V is TRBV20-1 and J is TRBJ1-1; no firm D call. The germline CDR1 and CDR2 sequences are DFQATT and SNEGSKA (reference sequence). This CDR3 spans 10 amino acids. V lost 7 bases and J lost 4, with 7 bases in between.